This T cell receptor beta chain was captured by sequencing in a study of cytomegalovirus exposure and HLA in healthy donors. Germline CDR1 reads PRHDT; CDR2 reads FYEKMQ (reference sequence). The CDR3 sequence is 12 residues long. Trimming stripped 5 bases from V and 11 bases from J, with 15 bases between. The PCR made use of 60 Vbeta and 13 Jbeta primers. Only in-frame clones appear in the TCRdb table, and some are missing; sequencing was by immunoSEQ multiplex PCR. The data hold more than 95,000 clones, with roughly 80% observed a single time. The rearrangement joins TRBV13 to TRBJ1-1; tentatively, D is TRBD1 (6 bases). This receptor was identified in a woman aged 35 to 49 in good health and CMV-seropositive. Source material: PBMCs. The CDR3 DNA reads TGTGCCAGCAGCCCAGGGTTTAGGGGGGCTTTCTTT. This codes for CASSPGFRGAFF.